The next 6 T cell receptor beta chains were all read from a single sample in a study of T cells in Graves' hyperthyroidism and ophthalmopathy. It was RNA transcripts that yielded the amplified TCR beta CDR3 regions. An initial round of RT-PCR targeting the TCR CDR3 relied on the HTBI primer set. TCRdb reprocessed the multiplex PCR reads via MiXCR and lists one record per CDR3 protein. The table records some 600,000 distinct CDR3 sequences, 11% to 15% of them present only once. Sample: blood. These receptors originate from a woman aged 25 to 39 with Graves' hyperthyroidism that later progressed to Graves' ophthalmopathy.

This clonotype was observed a handful of times. The chain carries TRBV11-2 and TRBJ2-2, with D unclear. The CDR3 totals 15 residues. Trimming pared 5 bases from V and 6 bases from J, leaving 16 bases between. The germline V gene has CDR1 SGHAT and CDR2 FQNNGV. The DNA for the CDR3 is TGTGCCAGCAGCCATCGGCTAGTCATATCCGGGGAGCTGTTTTTT. Protein sequence: CASSHRLVISGELFF. The full variable domain, with the rest looked up from reference TRBV11-2 and TRBJ2-2, is EAGVAQSPRYKIIEKRQSVAFWCNPISGHATLYWYQQILGQGPKLLIQFQNNGVVDDSQLPKDRFSAERLKGVDSTLKIQPAKLEDSAVYLCASSHRLVISGELFFGEGSRLTVL.

The sample holds a few counts of this clonotype. The rearrangement links TRBV6-6 to TRBJ1-2; tentative D call: TRBD1 (6 bases). Trimming shortened V by 2 bases and J by 8 bases, and 18 bases separated the two germline ends. CDR3 length: 15 residues. CDR1 and CDR2 (germline): MNHNY, SVGAGI (reference sequence). This CDR3 reads CASSYGAGTGYGYTF. CDR3 nucleotides: TGTGCCAGCAGTTACGGAGCCGGAACAGGGTACGGCTACACCTTC.

Remarks on this clonotype: Compared with germline, one end of the junction differs, possibly owing to a read error. The chain has TRBV11-3 and TRBJ2-1, with D tentatively TRBD1 (6 bases). This CDR3 comprises 18 residues. CDR1 SGHNT and CDR2 YENEEA come from the germline V gene. CDR3 residues: CSSSLVLLGAPMHNEQFF. DNA for the CDR3: TGTTCCAGCAGCTTAGTGCTGTTGGGGGCGCCTATGCACAATGAGCAGTTCTTC.

The rearrangement links TRBV5-1 to TRBJ2-2, with D unresolved. Germline V gene lookup returns CDR1 SGHRS and CDR2 YFSETQ. Between the trimmed V and J ends, which lost 4 bases and 8 bases, there was a span of 18 bases. The CDR3 sequence is 15 residues long. CDR3 DNA: TGCGCCAGCAGCGATGGACCATCGGGTTCAGGGGAGCTGTTTTTT. Its translation: CASSDGPSGSGELFF.

This clonotype has ten or more counts. This chain joins TRBV28 and TRBJ1-4; 7 bases fit TRBD1. J was trimmed by 3 bases and V by 4 bases; bases with no gene match: 5. Germline V gene data show CDR1 as MDHEN and CDR2 as SYDVKM. The CDR3 runs to 15 residues. The CDR3 DNA reads TGTGCCAGCAGTTCACCCGGGACAGCTAATGAAAAACTGTTTTTT. This sequence encodes CASSSPGTANEKLFF. Combining the CDR3 with reference TRBV28 and TRBJ1-4 gives the whole variable domain DVKVTQSSRYLVKRTGEKVFLECVQDMDHENMFWYRQDPGLGLRLIYFSYDVKMKEKGDIPEGYSVSREKKERFSLILESASTNQTSMYLCASSSPGTANEKLFFGSGTQLSVL.

In its sample, this clonotype was seen many times. The chain recombines TRBV6-2 or TRBV6-3 with TRBJ1-6; the match to TRBD1 covers 9 bases. Per germline, CDR1 MNHEY and CDR2 SVGEGT. The CDR3 has 16 amino acids. The V segment lost 6 bases and the J segment 6 bases; nucleotides outside the gene matches: 9. The CDR3 loop reads CASSYGTGRGNSPLHF. The CDR3 nucleotides read TGTGCCAGCAGCTATGGGACAGGGAGGGGTAATTCACCCCTCCACTTT.